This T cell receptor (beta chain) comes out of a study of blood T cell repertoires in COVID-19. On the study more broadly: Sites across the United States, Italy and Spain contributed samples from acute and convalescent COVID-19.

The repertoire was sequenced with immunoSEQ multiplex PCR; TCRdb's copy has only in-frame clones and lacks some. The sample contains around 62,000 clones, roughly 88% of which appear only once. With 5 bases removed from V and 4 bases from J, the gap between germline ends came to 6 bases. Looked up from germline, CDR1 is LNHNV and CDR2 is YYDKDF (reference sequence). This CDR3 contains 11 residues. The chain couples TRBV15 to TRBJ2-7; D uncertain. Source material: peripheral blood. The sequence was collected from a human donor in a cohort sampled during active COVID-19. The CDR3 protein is CATSDSYEQYF. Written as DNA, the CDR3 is TGTGCCACCAGCGATAGTTACGAGCAGTACTTC.